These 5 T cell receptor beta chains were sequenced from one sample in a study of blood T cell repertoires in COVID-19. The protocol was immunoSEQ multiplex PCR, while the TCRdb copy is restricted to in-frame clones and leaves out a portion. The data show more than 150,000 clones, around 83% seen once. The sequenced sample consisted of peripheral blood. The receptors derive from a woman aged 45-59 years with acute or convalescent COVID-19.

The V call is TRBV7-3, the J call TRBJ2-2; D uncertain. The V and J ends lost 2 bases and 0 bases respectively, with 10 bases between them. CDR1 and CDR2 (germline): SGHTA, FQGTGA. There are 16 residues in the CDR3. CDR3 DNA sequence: TGTGCCAGCAGCTTAGTATCGGTTACGAACACCGGGGAGCTGTTTTTT. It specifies CASSLVSVTNTGELFF.

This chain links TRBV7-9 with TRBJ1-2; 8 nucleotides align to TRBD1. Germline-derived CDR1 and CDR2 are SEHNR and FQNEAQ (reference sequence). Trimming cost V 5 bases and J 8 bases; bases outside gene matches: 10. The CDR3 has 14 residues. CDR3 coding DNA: TGTGCCAGCAGCAGAGGACAGGGCTCTGAGGGCTACACCTTC. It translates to CASSRGQGSEGYTF.

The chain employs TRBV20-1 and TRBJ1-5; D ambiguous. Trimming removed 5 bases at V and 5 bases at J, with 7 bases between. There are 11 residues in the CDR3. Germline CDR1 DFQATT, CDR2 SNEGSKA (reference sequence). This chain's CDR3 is CSAFRDQPQHF. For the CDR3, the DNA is TGCAGTGCTTTCCGGGATCAGCCCCAGCATTTT.

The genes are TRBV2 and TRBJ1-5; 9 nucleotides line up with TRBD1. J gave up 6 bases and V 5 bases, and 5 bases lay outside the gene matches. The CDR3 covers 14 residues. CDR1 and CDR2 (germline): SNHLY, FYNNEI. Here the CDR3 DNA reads TGTGCCAGCAGTAACCGGGACAGGGCTCAGCCCCAGCATTTT. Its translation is CASSNRDRAQPQHF.

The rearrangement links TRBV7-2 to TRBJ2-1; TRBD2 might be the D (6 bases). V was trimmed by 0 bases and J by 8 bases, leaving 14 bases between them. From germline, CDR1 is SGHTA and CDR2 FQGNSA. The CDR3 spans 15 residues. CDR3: CASSLAGLWGDEQFF. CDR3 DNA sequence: TGTGCCAGCAGCTTAGCCGGACTCTGGGGGGATGAGCAGTTCTTC.